Presented here are 32 T cell receptor beta chains from one specimen sequenced in a study of molecular identifiers for immune sequencing clone quantification. TCRdb reprocessed the PCR reads via MiXCR and lists one record per CDR3 protein. The sample lists around 300,000 distinct CDR3 sequences, roughly 24% occurring once. What was sequenced was naive CD8+ T cells from blood, with Jurkat cell RNA spiked in. The subset was: FACS-sorted CD8+CD4-CCR7+CD45RA+ naive T cells. These receptors all come from a human donor in good health. Some libraries in this study had Jurkat cell RNA spiked in.

This clonotype was detected many times. The chain combines TRBV5-6 with TRBJ1-5; possible D gene TRBD1, 6 bases. The CDR3 is made up of 14 amino acids. Trimming pared 1 base from V and 6 bases from J, leaving 11 bases between. Looked up from germline, CDR1 is SGHDT and CDR2 is YYEEEE. This CDR3 reads CASSLWGGRQPQHF. CDR3 nucleotides: TGTGCCAGCAGCTTGTGGGGGGGCCGTCAGCCCCAGCATTTT.

This clonotype was counted a few times. This chain joins TRBV20-1 and TRBJ2-5; D is perhaps TRBD2 (5 bases). There are 16 residues in the CDR3. Trimming cost V 3 bases and J 4 bases, with 21 bases left between them. Germline CDR1 reads DFQATT; CDR2 reads SNEGSKA (reference sequence). CDR3 bases: TGCAGTGCTAGCCAGTCGGCGGGTAGTCTTGGAGAGACCCAGTACTTC. It is translated as CSASQSAGSLGETQYF.

The chain couples TRBV5-6 to TRBJ2-7; 7 nucleotides agree with TRBD1. The CDR3 runs to 14 residues. V dropped 2 bases and J dropped 2; count of bases not matched to a gene: 4. CDR1 SGHDT and CDR2 YYEEEE come from the germline V gene. The chain's CDR3 is CASSFRDSPYEQYF. The DNA of the CDR3 is TGTGCCAGCAGCTTCAGGGACAGCCCCTACGAGCAGTACTTC. The whole variable domain, remainder taken from reference TRBV5-6 and TRBJ2-7, is DAGVTQSPTHLIKTRGQQVTLRCSPKSGHDTVSWYQQALGQGPQFIFQYYEEEERQRGNFPDRFSGHQFPNYSSELNVNALLLGDSALYLCASSFRDSPYEQYFGPGTRLTVT.

This clonotype was recorded only once. The V gene is TRBV7-6, the J gene TRBJ2-1; no clear D. Per the germline V gene, CDR1 is SGHVS and CDR2 is FNYEAQ. V lost 8 bases and J 9 bases, leaving 5 bases between the germline ends. CDR3 length: 9 amino acids. The DNA for the CDR3 is TGTGCCAGCGGGGTTGAGCAGTTCTTC. Protein: CASGVEQFF.

This clonotype was recorded at least ten times. V usage is TRBV7-9 and J usage is TRBJ2-7; D perhaps matches TRBD2 (5 bases). CDR1 is SEHNR, CDR2 FQNEAQ, per germline (reference sequence). Trimming took 4 bases from V and 0 from J, leaving 10 bases between them. This CDR3 is built from 14 residues. The CDR3 region has the DNA TGTGCCAGCAGCTCCGCTCGGGGCTCCTACGAGCAGTACTTC. Protein product: CASSSARGSYEQYF.

In regard to this clonotype: A much larger clone lies one base from this, so it may be a read error. Likely a read error: the CDR3 ends without its conserved phenylalanine or tryptophan. The rearrangement uses TRBV5-6 and TRBJ2-5, with no clear D. Trimming left V 0 bases short and J 2 bases short, with 11 bases between. Per germline, CDR1 SGHDT and CDR2 YYEEEE. This CDR3 is 15 amino acids long. CDR3 sequence reads: CASSLGAFLQETQYL. DNA for the CDR3: TGTGCCAGCAGCTTGGGAGCTTTCCTTCAAGAGACCCAGTACCTC.

This clonotype was observed a few times. V and J are TRBV4-1 and TRBJ1-1; D remains unclear. This CDR3 contains 15 residues. Germline loops: CDR1 MGHRA, CDR2 YSYEKL. With 0 bases removed from V and 0 bases from J, the gap between germline ends came to 8 bases. The CDR3 nucleotides read TGCGCCAGCAGCCAAGATTTGGGTATGAACACTGAAGCTTTCTTT. It codes for CASSQDLGMNTEAFF.

Worth noting for this clonotype: A much larger clone lies one base from this, so it may be a read error. The CDR3 does not end in the conserved phenylalanine or tryptophan, so this is likely a read error. CDR3 sequence (DNA): TGTGCCAGCAGCTTTGGGTTTTCCTACGAGCAGTACTCC. Translated, it gives CASSFGFSYEQYS. This chain links TRBV5-5 with TRBJ2-7; D not resolved. Looked up from germline, CDR1 is SGHKS and CDR2 is YYEKEE (reference sequence). The CDR3 length is 13 residues. V was shortened by 2 bases and J by 1 base, with 7 bases between the two germline ends.

The rearrangement uses TRBV30 and TRBJ1-5, with 10 bases lining up with TRBD1. The germline CDR1 and CDR2 sequences are GTSNPN and SVGIG (reference sequence). V dropped 2 bases and J dropped 6; count of bases not matched to a gene: 4. CDR3 length equals 14 residues. The CDR3 DNA sequence: TGTGCCTGGAGTATTGGGACAGGGGTTCAGCCCCAGCATTTT. Protein product: CAWSIGTGVQPQHF.

This chain joins TRBV27 and TRBJ2-1, with 9 bases that match TRBD2. The CDR3 runs 15 residues. Germline assignment: CDR1 MNHEY and CDR2 SMNVEV (reference sequence). Trimming took 7 bases from V and 1 from J; bases not matched to a gene: 5. CDR3 in amino acids: CASKLAGESYNEQFF. CDR3 coding DNA: TGTGCCAGCAAATTAGCGGGGGAGTCCTACAATGAGCAGTTCTTC.

In this sample, this clonotype turned up a few times. The V and J genes are TRBV7-9 and TRBJ1-5, with 9 positions matching TRBD1. V shed 6 bases and J 4 bases; nucleotides not matched to a gene: 4. The CDR3 runs 14 residues. Germline CDR1 SEHNR, CDR2 FQNEAQ (reference sequence). CDR3 coding DNA: TGTGCCAGCAGTCCGGACAGGGGAAATCAGCCCCAGCATTTT. It is translated as CASSPDRGNQPQHF.

In its sample, this clonotype was seen a few times. The chain has TRBV9 and TRBJ2-3; 9 positions match TRBD2. The CDR3 length is 17 residues. Trimming took 4 bases from V and 1 from J; bases not matched to a gene: 10. Germline values: CDR1 SGDLS, CDR2 YYNGEE. The CDR3 reads CASSSWTSAYGTDTQYF. DNA for the CDR3: TGTGCCAGCAGCTCTTGGACTAGCGCGTACGGCACAGATACGCAGTATTTT.

The rearrangement joins TRBV21-1 to TRBJ1-2; TRBD1, the table's D call, lacks a check against the DNA. TRBV21-1 is marked as a pseudogene. This CDR3 is built from 16 residues. The CDR3 sequence is CASSKVGTDTNYGYTF. DNA of the CDR3: TGTGCCAGCAGCAAAGTTGGGACAGACACTAACTATGGCTACACCTTC.

This clonotype was seen at least ten times. The V and J genes are TRBV4-3 and TRBJ2-7; TRBD1 is a possible D gene (6 bases). V was cut by 1 base and J by 1 base, with 11 bases left in between. The germline CDR1 and CDR2 sequences are LGHNA and YSLEER. The CDR3 runs 15 residues. CDR3 sequence reads: CASSQGVGGSYEQYF. The CDR3, as DNA: TGCGCCAGCAGCCAAGGGGTAGGGGGTTCCTACGAGCAGTACTTC.

The V call is TRBV27, the J call TRBJ2-7, with D maybe TRBD1 (6 bases). Germline V CDR1 and CDR2: MNHEY, SMNVEV (reference sequence). The CDR3 consists of 16 residues. Deletions cut 4 bases from V and 4 bases from J, with 20 bases between. For the CDR3, the DNA is TGTGCCAGCAGTTGGGCCCGGGGACATACTCCATACGAGCAGTACTTC. Protein product: CASSWARGHTPYEQYF.

This clonotype was detected many times. Written as DNA, the CDR3 is TGTGCCAGCAGCTTAGGGACAGGGGGCGCGGCAAACATTCAGTACTTC. It encodes CASSLGTGGAANIQYF. The chain joins TRBV7-9 to TRBJ2-4; the match to TRBD1 covers 11 bases. Losses at the gene ends were 1 base for V and 6 bases for J; bases not matched to a gene: 5. CDR3 length: 16 amino acids. Germline values: CDR1 SEHNR, CDR2 FQNEAQ (reference sequence).

This chain uses TRBV7-9 with TRBJ1-1, with 8 bases aligning to TRBD1. The CDR3 is 16 amino acids. Germline values: CDR1 SEHNR, CDR2 FQNEAQ (reference sequence). After removal of 5 bases from V and 4 bases from J, the junction contained 12 bases not matched to a gene. The chain's CDR3 is CASSNRAGGSGTEAFF. CDR3 nucleotide sequence: TGTGCCAGCAGCAACCGAGCAGGGGGCTCTGGCACTGAAGCTTTCTTT.

V usage is TRBV18 and J usage is TRBJ2-1; tentatively, D is TRBD2 (6 bases). This CDR3 has 15 amino acids. Germline V lookup: CDR1 KGHSH, CDR2 LQKENI. The germline V and J ends were trimmed by 3 bases and 9 bases, with 18 bases remaining between them. CDR3: CASSPRYGGVGEQFF. The DNA for the CDR3 is TGTGCCAGCTCACCCAGGTATGGCGGGGTGGGTGAGCAGTTCTTC.

This clonotype has more than one count but fewer than ten. The J gene is TRBJ2-3, the V gene TRBV10-2, with D perhaps matching TRBD1 or TRBD2 (6 bases each). Between the trimmed V and J ends, which lost 4 bases and 4 bases, there was a span of 12 bases. Germline CDR1 reads WSHSY; CDR2 reads SAAADI. The CDR3 extends over 14 amino acids. The CDR3 sequence is CASSGGAGADTQYF. The DNA of the CDR3 is TGCGCCAGCAGTGGGGGGGCCGGGGCAGATACGCAGTATTTT.

This clonotype showed up many times. The V call is TRBV7-9, the J call TRBJ2-3; possible D gene TRBD2, 5 bases. The germline V gene encodes CDR1 SEHNR and CDR2 FQNEAQ (reference sequence). CDR3 size: 15 residues. V was shortened by 5 bases and J by 0 bases, with 12 bases between the two germline ends. CDR3 DNA: TGTGCCAGCAGCCCCCGGACTTCTAGCACAGATACGCAGTATTTT. Translated, it gives CASSPRTSSTDTQYF.

The genes are TRBV13 and TRBJ2-7; 8 bases map to TRBD2. The length of the CDR3 is 14 residues. The trim removed 7 bases at V and 1 base at J, leaving 6 bases unmatched. The germline CDR1 and CDR2 sequences are PRHDT and FYEKMQ (reference sequence). The CDR3 loop is CASNMRGASYEQYF. In nucleotides, the CDR3 is TGTGCCAGCAACATGCGGGGGGCATCCTACGAGCAGTACTTC.

A word on this clonotype: This clone may be a read error of a much larger clone one base away. The chain uses TRBV29-1 and TRBJ2-7, with TRBD1 as a possible D gene (5 bases). V dropped 0 bases and J dropped 6 bases, with 15 bases sitting between them. The CDR3 is made up of 14 amino acids. Germline CDR1 SQVTM, CDR2 ANQGSEA. CDR3 residues: CSVEDPIGVGEQYF. As DNA, the CDR3 is TGCAGCGTTGAAGATCCGATAGGGGTCGGCGAGCAGTACTTC.

The chain combines TRBV7-9 with TRBJ2-2; TRBD2 might be the D (5 bases). The length of the CDR3 is 16 residues. Germline V gene lookup returns CDR1 SEHNR and CDR2 FQNEAQ (reference sequence). V dropped 6 bases and J dropped 6 bases, with 20 bases sitting between them. As DNA, the CDR3 is TGTGCCAGCAGTTCAGAGGGTGTCGAACCAGCCGGGGAGCTGTTTTTT. This sequence encodes CASSSEGVEPAGELFF.

Note on this clonotype: This may be a read error, as it is one base from a much larger clone. This sequence joins TRBV7-2 and TRBJ2-1, with 7 bases fitting TRBD2. CDR3 length: 16 residues. Trimming cost V 5 bases and J 5 bases; bases outside gene matches: 12. Germline loops: CDR1 SGHTA, CDR2 FQGNSA. In nucleotides, the CDR3 is TGTGCCAGCAGCCCCCCCGGAGCGGGGTCCCACAATGAGCAGTTCTTC. Translation: CASSPPGAGSHNEQFF.

This clonotype has a count of ten or more. The gene calls are TRBV11-3 and TRBJ2-3, with 10 bases lining up with TRBD2. The germline V gene has CDR1 SGHNT and CDR2 YENEEA. V shed 0 bases and J 4 bases; nucleotides not matched to a gene: 7. The CDR3 is 17 amino acids. The CDR3 spells CASSLEASGSSPDTQYF. CDR3 coding DNA: TGTGCCAGCAGCTTAGAGGCTAGCGGGAGCTCCCCAGATACGCAGTATTTT. The whole variable domain, remainder taken from reference TRBV11-3 and TRBJ2-3, is EAGVVQSPRYKIIEKKQPVAFWCNPISGHNTLYWYLQNLGQGPELLIRYENEEAVDDSQLPKDRFSAERLKGVDSTLKIQPAELGDSAVYLCASSLEASGSSPDTQYFGPGTRLTVL.

This clonotype was observed a handful of times. The CDR3 ends on some other residue instead of the conserved phenylalanine or tryptophan, so this is likely a read error. The V and J genes are TRBV12-3 or TRBV12-4 and TRBJ2-3; D is uncertain. V was cut by 3 bases and J by 6 bases, with 7 bases left in between. The CDR3 loop spans 12 amino acids. The CDR3 region is CASSFVGDTQYS. The DNA of the CDR3 is TGTGCCAGCAGTTTTGTAGGCGATACGCAGTATTCT.

This clonotype was observed many times. V usage is TRBV6-5 and J usage is TRBJ2-5; D is perhaps TRBD2 (5 bases). The CDR3 covers 13 residues. Looked up from germline, CDR1 is MNHEY and CDR2 is SVGAGI. The V and J ends lost 2 bases and 5 bases respectively, with 9 bases between them. The CDR3 reads CASSYRGHETQYF. In nucleotides, the CDR3 is TGTGCCAGCAGTTACAGAGGGCACGAGACCCAGTACTTC.

The table lists this clonotype with a few counts. This chain connects TRBV7-9 to TRBJ2-5, with D perhaps being TRBD1 or TRBD2 (6 bases each). This CDR3 is built from 13 residues. The germline V gene has CDR1 SEHNR and CDR2 FQNEAQ (reference sequence). Trimming shortened V by 3 bases and J by 5 bases, and 10 bases separated the two germline ends. The CDR3 is CASSFQGGETQYF. For the CDR3, the DNA is TGTGCCAGCAGCTTTCAAGGGGGGGAGACCCAGTACTTC.

Remarks on this clonotype: A much larger clone lies a single base off, so this may be a read error. The chain links TRBV9 to TRBJ2-5; D is ambiguous. CDR3 length: 13 residues. The germline gives CDR1 SGDLS, CDR2 YYNGEE. The CDR3 DNA sequence: TGTGCCAGCAGCGACCGGTACCAAGCGACCCAGTACTTC. Its translation is CASSDRYQATQYF.

Note on this clonotype: At one boundary the junction diverges from the germline segment, which might be a read error. The chain uses TRBV20-1 and TRBJ1-1, with 7 nucleotides matching TRBD1. The CDR3 consists of 16 residues. Germline CDR1 reads DFQATT; CDR2 reads SNEGSKA (reference sequence). The CDR3 region is CSASGHRGVSVSEALF. The CDR3 DNA follows: TGCAGTGCTAGTGGCCACAGGGGCGTTTCTGTCTCTGAAGCTCTCTTT.

The chain combines TRBV5-1 with TRBJ1-1; D is ambiguous. The CDR3 has 15 residues. Germline lookup yields CDR1 SGHRS and CDR2 YFSETQ. V was trimmed by 0 bases and J by 3 bases, leaving 12 bases between them. The CDR3 loop reads CASSLGTAGYTEAFF. The CDR3, as DNA: TGCGCCAGCAGCTTGGGTACGGCGGGGTACACTGAAGCTTTCTTT. Combining the CDR3 with reference TRBV5-1 and TRBJ1-1 gives the whole variable domain KAGVTQTPRYLIKTRGQQVTLSCSPISGHRSVSWYQQTPGQGLQFLFEYFSETQRNKGNFPGRFSGRQFSNSRSEMNVSTLELGDSALYLCASSLGTAGYTEAFFGQGTRLTVV.

This clonotype was recorded once. At one end the junction does not follow the germline gene, possibly because of a read error. The rearrangement joins TRBV20-1 to TRBJ2-1; D is undetermined. Germline CDR1 and CDR2: DFQATT and SNEGSKA (reference sequence). The CDR3 contains 14 residues. The CDR3 sequence is CGAIDFPMGNGQFF. CDR3 nucleotides: TGCGGTGCTATTGACTTCCCGATGGGCAATGGGCAGTTCTTC.